These 29 T cell receptor beta chains share one sample of origin, sequenced in a study of blood T cell repertoires in COVID-19. Profiled with immunoSEQ multiplex PCR; TCRdb holds only in-frame clones, not every one. In the table there are under 150,000 clones, just over 75% of which are singletons. Sample: peripheral blood. These receptors all stem from a human donor in a cohort sampled during active COVID-19.

This chain uses TRBV10-1 with TRBJ2-1; a possible D gene is TRBD1 (5 bases). V dropped 4 bases and J dropped 4 bases, with 14 bases sitting between them. The CDR3 runs to 15 residues. In germline, CDR1 is WNHNN, CDR2 SYGVQD (reference sequence). The CDR3 sequence: CASSVPGQEYNEQFF. The CDR3 DNA is TGCGCCAGCAGTGTTCCAGGGCAGGAATACAATGAGCAGTTCTTC.

The chain has TRBV19 and TRBJ2-3; 15 positions match TRBD2. V gave up 8 bases and J gave up 3 bases; unmatched junction bases: 6. The CDR3 has 16 amino acids. Germline CDR1 LNHDA, CDR2 SQIVND (reference sequence). The CDR3 reads CASGAGLAGGTDTQYF. Written as DNA, the CDR3 is TGTGCCAGTGGGGCGGGACTAGCGGGGGGAACAGATACGCAGTATTTT.

J is TRBJ2-1 and V is TRBV5-1; 11 bases map to TRBD2. After removal of 4 bases from V and 9 bases from J, the junction contained 9 bases not matched to a gene. This CDR3 is 15 amino acids long. Germline V lookup: CDR1 SGHRS, CDR2 YFSETQ. CDR3 coding DNA: TGCGCCAGCAGCAACCTCACTGGACTAGCGGGTGAGCAGTTCTTC. Translated, it gives CASSNLTGLAGEQFF.

The chain employs TRBV4-1 and TRBJ1-5; D remains ambiguous. Germline V lookup: CDR1 MGHRA, CDR2 YSYEKL. This CDR3 has 15 residues. V was trimmed by 0 bases and J by 5 bases, leaving 11 bases between them. This CDR3 reads CASSQDSEVDQPQHF. CDR3 sequence (DNA): TGCGCCAGCAGCCAAGATTCAGAAGTGGATCAGCCCCAGCATTTT.

This chain links TRBV6-1 with TRBJ2-7; D gene unclear. V dropped 0 bases and J dropped 0 bases, with 12 bases sitting between them. CDR1 is MNHNS, CDR2 SASEGT, per germline. The CDR3 length is 16 residues. CDR3 nucleotide sequence: TGTGCCAGCAGTGAAGCGCTGACTCGCAGCTCCTACGAGCAGTACTTC. It codes for CASSEALTRSSYEQYF.

This clone came up once. V gene TRBV7-2 combines with J gene TRBJ2-3, with TRBD2 matching 7 bases. Germline values: CDR1 SGHTA, CDR2 FQGNSA. Germline trimming cut 0 bases from V and 7 bases from J; bases unmatched to any gene: 16. This CDR3 is built from 18 residues. The CDR3 DNA reads TGTGCCAGCAGCTTAGCCCCCCCTAGCGGACGGGCCCAGTATACGCAGTATTTT. Translated: CASSLAPPSGRAQYTQYF.

This clone was seen only once. The gene calls are TRBV7-6 and TRBJ2-2, with 10 nucleotides matching TRBD2. The germline CDR1 and CDR2 sequences are SGHVS and FNYEAQ. V lost 4 bases, J lost 1 base, and 3 bases stayed unmatched. The CDR3 contains 16 residues. The CDR3 DNA reads as TGTGCCAGCAGCTGGAGCGGGGGGGTGAACACCGGGGAGCTGTTTTTT. Protein sequence: CASSWSGGVNTGELFF.

This chain uses TRBV12-5 with TRBJ1-1; D gene ambiguous. This CDR3 has 14 amino acids. The V gene's germline CDR1 is LGHNT and CDR2 FRNRAP. V was cut by 3 bases and J by 0 bases, with 8 bases left in between. This CDR3 reads CASGFGHVNTEAFF. The CDR3 region has the DNA TGTGCTAGTGGTTTTGGGCATGTGAACACTGAAGCTTTCTTT.

This clone was recorded a few times. The chain uses TRBV6-6 and TRBJ1-1; D not resolved. The CDR3 length is 11 residues. Trimming removed 8 bases at V and 1 base at J, with 5 bases between. Per germline, CDR1 MNHNY and CDR2 SVGAGI (reference sequence). As DNA, the CDR3 is TGTGCCAGCGGCTCGAACACTGAAGCTTTCTTT. Translated: CASGSNTEAFF.

V is TRBV9 and J is TRBJ2-3, with TRBD1 identical over 11 bases. CDR3 length: 19 residues. Germline V gives CDR1 SGDLS, CDR2 YYNGEE. J was trimmed by 0 bases and V by 0 bases; bases with no gene match: 9. CDR3 sequence (DNA): TGTGCCAGCAGCGTAGGGGGGACAGGGGGACTGCCTAGCACAGATACGCAGTATTTT. This codes for CASSVGGTGGLPSTDTQYF. Together with reference TRBV9 and TRBJ2-3, the CDR3 gives the full variable domain: DSGVTQTPKHLITATGQRVTLRCSPRSGDLSVYWYQQSLDQGLQFLIQYYNGEERAKGNILERFSAQQFPDLHSELNLSSLELGDSALYFCASSVGGTGGLPSTDTQYFGPGTRLTVL.

V gene TRBV5-4 combines with J gene TRBJ1-2; no clear D gene. The CDR3 runs to 14 residues. Trimming took off 2 bases at V and 5 bases at J, with 13 bases between the two ends. The V gene's germline CDR1 is SGHNT and CDR2 YYREEE (reference sequence). The CDR3 coding sequence is TGTGCCAGCAGCTTATACGGGGTATCGTATGGCTACACCTTC. Protein product: CASSLYGVSYGYTF.

This chain uses TRBV5-4 with TRBJ1-1; TRBD1 matches 7 bases. V lost 4 bases, J lost 11 bases, and 8 bases stayed unmatched. The CDR3 is 12 residues long. Looked up from germline, CDR1 is SGHNT and CDR2 is YYREEE (reference sequence). The CDR3 spells CASSPDRERAFF. The CDR3 DNA follows: TGTGCCAGCAGCCCTGACAGGGAGAGGGCTTTCTTT.

The V and J genes are TRBV5-8 and TRBJ1-5; D perhaps matches TRBD1 (5 bases). The CDR3 sequence is 19 residues long. Germline CDR1 reads SGHTS; CDR2 reads YDEGEE. The V end was cut by 3 bases, the J end by 0 bases, with 22 bases between. In nucleotides, the CDR3 is TGTGCCAGCAGCTACCACGGGGACTTAATCTACTATAGCAATCAGCCCCAGCATTTT. Amino acids: CASSYHGDLIYYSNQPQHF.

The chain carries TRBV24-1 and TRBJ2-3, with a tentative D call TRBD1 (6 bases). Trimming took off 4 bases at V and 3 bases at J, with 13 bases between the two ends. Looked up from germline, CDR1 is KGHDR and CDR2 is SFDVKD. The CDR3 has 15 amino acids. The CDR3 region is CATSDTGWGTDTQYF. For the CDR3, the DNA is TGTGCCACCAGTGACACAGGGTGGGGAACAGATACGCAGTATTTT.

This chain links TRBV14 with TRBJ2-1, with TRBD2 matching 9 bases. The V segment lost 0 bases and the J segment 5 bases; nucleotides outside the gene matches: 5. CDR3 size: 16 residues. CDR1 is SGHDN, CDR2 FVKESK, per germline. CDR3 loop: CASSQDLAGHNNEQFF. The CDR3 DNA reads TGTGCCAGCAGCCAAGATCTAGCGGGGCACAACAATGAGCAGTTCTTC.

The chain employs TRBV2 and TRBJ2-5; 7 bases are shared with TRBD1. V trimming: 4 bases; J trimming: 3 bases; junction bases outside the gene matches: 5. Germline CDR1 SNHLY, CDR2 FYNNEI. The CDR3 length is 14 residues. CDR3 bases: TGTGCCAGCAGTGTTCGGACAGGTGAAGAGACCCAGTACTTC. It encodes CASSVRTGEETQYF.

The CDR3 DNA reads as TGTGCCAGTGACAGGGGGTCCTACAATGAGCAGTTCTTC. Protein sequence: CASDRGSYNEQFF. The chain carries TRBV28 and TRBJ2-1, with 9 bases that match TRBD1. The ends lost 9 bases at V and 1 base at J; junction bases unmatched: 1. CDR3 length equals 13 residues. From germline, CDR1 is MDHEN and CDR2 SYDVKM.

In its sample, this clone ranks as large (0.1 to 1%). The chain recombines TRBV4-1 with TRBJ2-7; 9 bases align to TRBD1. Germline V gives CDR1 MGHRA, CDR2 YSYEKL. The J segment lost 3 bases and the V segment lost 3 bases, leaving 6 bases of the junction unmatched. CDR3 length equals 15 residues. The chain's CDR3 is CASSQDRGSFYEQYF. CDR3 nucleotides: TGCGCCAGCAGCCAGGACAGGGGCTCTTTCTACGAGCAGTACTTC.

The chain couples TRBV4-2 to TRBJ2-7, with D unclear. Trimming took off 0 bases at V and 5 bases at J, with 14 bases between the two ends. Germline V gene data show CDR1 as LGHNA and CDR2 as YNFKEQ. The CDR3 runs 15 residues. CDR3 amino acids: CASSQDLRSADEQYF. CDR3 DNA: TGTGCCAGCAGCCAAGATCTGCGCTCCGCCGACGAGCAGTACTTC.

This clone was observed a handful of times. The V and J genes are TRBV18 and TRBJ2-1; possibly TRBD2 for D (5 bases). Trimming removed 3 bases at V and 6 bases at J, with 15 bases between. CDR3 length equals 15 residues. Germline V gene lookup returns CDR1 KGHSH and CDR2 LQKENI. CDR3 residues: CASSPARGWGNEQFF. The CDR3 DNA is TGTGCCAGCTCACCGGCTCGGGGTTGGGGCAATGAGCAGTTCTTC. The variable domain in full, completed from reference TRBV18 and TRBJ2-1, reads NAGVMQNPRHLVRRRGQEARLRCSPMKGHSHVYWYRQLPEEGLKFMVYLQKENIIDESGMPKERFSAEFPKEGPSILRIQQVVRGDSAAYFCASSPARGWGNEQFFGPGTRLTVL.

This chain uses TRBV9 with TRBJ1-1; D unresolved. The V end was cut by 4 bases, the J end by 6 bases, with 13 bases between. The CDR3 is 13 residues long. Germline V CDR1 and CDR2: SGDLS, YYNGEE. In DNA, the CDR3 is TGTGCCAGCAGCCCCCGGGGTGTAGCTGAAGCTTTCTTT. Translated: CASSPRGVAEAFF.

V is TRBV9 and J is TRBJ2-1, with 10 bases aligning to TRBD1. CDR3 length equals 16 residues. The germline V gene has CDR1 SGDLS and CDR2 YYNGEE. V shed 2 bases, J shed 3 bases, and the junction held 5 bases outside the gene matches. The CDR3 protein is CASSVLGTGVYNEQFF. CDR3 DNA: TGTGCCAGCAGCGTCCTTGGGACAGGGGTCTACAATGAGCAGTTCTTC.

The genes are TRBV2 and TRBJ1-5, with 9 bases fitting TRBD1. The CDR3 totals 17 residues. Germline values: CDR1 SNHLY, CDR2 FYNNEI. The V gene end was trimmed by 6 bases and the J gene end by 1 base; junction bases not matched to a gene: 10. The CDR3 spells CASSREVGTGSNQPQHF. As DNA, the CDR3 is TGTGCCAGCAGCCGGGAAGTCGGGACAGGGAGCAATCAGCCCCAGCATTTT. Supplemented by reference TRBV2 and TRBJ1-5, the full variable domain reads EPEVTQTPSHQVTQMGQEVILRCVPISNHLYFYWYRQILGQKVEFLVSFYNNEISEKSEIFDDQFSVERPDGSNFTLKIRSTKLEDSAMYFCASSREVGTGSNQPQHFGDGTRLSIL.

The chain combines TRBV6-5 with TRBJ2-7, with TRBD1 matching over 12 bases. The length of the CDR3 is 13 residues. Germline V gene sequence: CDR1 MNHEY, CDR2 SVGAGI. V lost 6 bases to trimming and J lost 6 bases; unmatched junction nucleotides: 3. Here the CDR3 DNA reads TGTGCCAGCAGGGGACAGGGGGCCTTCGAGCAGTACTTC. Protein product: CASRGQGAFEQYF.

The chain has TRBV30 and TRBJ1-4; TRBD1 is a possible D gene (5 bases). V was shortened by 2 bases and J by 5 bases, with 9 bases between the two germline ends. CDR1 is GTSNPN, CDR2 SVGIG, per germline (reference sequence). The length of the CDR3 is 13 residues. The CDR3 sequence is CAWSRRVNEKLFF. The CDR3 nucleotides are TGTGCCTGGAGTCGCAGGGTAAATGAAAAACTGTTTTTT.

The rearrangement joins TRBV5-8 to TRBJ1-2; 8 bases fit TRBD1. Unmatched junction bases numbered 5, after V lost 2 bases and J lost 8 bases. The CDR3 has 13 residues. CDR1 and CDR2 (germline): SGHTS, YDEGEE. The CDR3 protein is CASSFDRGGGYTF. The CDR3 nucleotides are TGTGCCAGCAGCTTTGACAGGGGCGGGGGCTACACCTTC.

V gene TRBV5-1 combines with J gene TRBJ2-5, with no clear D. CDR1 and CDR2 (germline): SGHRS, YFSETQ. V lost 0 bases, J lost 5 bases, and 8 bases lay in between. CDR3 length equals 13 residues. CDR3 protein: CASSLVPEETQYF. CDR3 bases: TGCGCCAGCAGCTTGGTTCCTGAGGAGACCCAGTACTTC.

The V gene is TRBV5-5, the J gene TRBJ1-1, with 9 positions matching TRBD1. Germline-derived CDR1 and CDR2 are SGHKS and YYEKEE (reference sequence). Trimming took 2 bases from V and 0 from J; bases not matched to a gene: 5. The CDR3 is 16 residues long. The CDR3 spells CASSFGTGLLNTEAFF. CDR3 sequence (DNA): TGTGCCAGCAGCTTCGGGACAGGGCTCCTGAACACTGAAGCTTTCTTT.

CDR3 DNA sequence: TGTGCCAGCAGCCAGGGTTCGGGGGGGAAGTTCTTC. It encodes CASSQGSGGKFF. The rearrangement links TRBV3-1 (or the pseudogene TRBV3-2) to TRBJ2-1; 8 positions agree with TRBD2. CDR1 is LGHDT, CDR2 YNNKEL, per germline (reference sequence). The CDR3 contains 12 residues. V dropped 3 bases and J dropped 14; count of bases not matched to a gene: 6.